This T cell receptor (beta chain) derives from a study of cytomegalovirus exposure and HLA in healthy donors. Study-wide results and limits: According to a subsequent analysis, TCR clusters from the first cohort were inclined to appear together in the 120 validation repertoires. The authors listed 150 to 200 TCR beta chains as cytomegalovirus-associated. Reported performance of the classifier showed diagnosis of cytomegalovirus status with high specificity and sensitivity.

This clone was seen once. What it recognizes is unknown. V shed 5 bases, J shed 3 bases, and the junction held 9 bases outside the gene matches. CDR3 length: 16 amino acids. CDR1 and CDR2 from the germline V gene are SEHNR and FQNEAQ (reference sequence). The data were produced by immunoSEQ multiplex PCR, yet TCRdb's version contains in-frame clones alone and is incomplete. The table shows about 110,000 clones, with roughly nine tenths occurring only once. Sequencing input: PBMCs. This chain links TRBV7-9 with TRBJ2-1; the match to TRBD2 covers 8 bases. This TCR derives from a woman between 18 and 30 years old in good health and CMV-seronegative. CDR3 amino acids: CASSPESGGSYNEQFF. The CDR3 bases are TGTGCCAGCAGCCCCGAAAGCGGGGGCAGCTACAATGAGCAGTTCTTC.